This T cell receptor beta chain stems from a study of T cell responses to AZD1222 COVID-19 vaccine. Notes on the study in general: Nearly half of unique spike-specific TCRs reportedly avoided B.1.351 and B.1.1.7 mutated regions.

The table came from immunoSEQ multiplex PCR; TCRdb's copy has only in-frame clones and leaves some out. The repertoire holds roughly 150,000 clones, with over 75% as singletons. Germline assignment: CDR1 SNHLY and CDR2 FYNNEI. CDR3 size: 17 residues. V shed 3 bases and J 4 bases; nucleotides not matched to a gene: 8. As regards this clone: The antigen is not known.

This chain joins TRBV2 and TRBJ2-3, with 12 bases fitting TRBD2. Here the sequenced sample was peripheral blood, taken on day 0 of AZD1222 vaccination. The receptor's source is an adult in good health. The CDR3 DNA reads as TGTGCCAGCAGTGATCCCTTGACTAGCGGGAGCTCAGATACGCAGTATTTT. This encodes CASSDPLTSGSSDTQYF.